This T cell receptor (beta chain) originates from a study of T cells in Graves' hyperthyroidism and ophthalmopathy. RNA transcripts served as the template for amplifying TCR beta CDR3 regions. First-round RT-PCR of the TCR CDR3 relied on the HTBI primer set. TCRdb itself ran the multiplex PCR reads through MiXCR, one entry per CDR3 protein. Among fewer than 650,000 distinct CDR3 sequences, about 14% were seen once, and the ten largest hold 3.5% to 4.5%. V lost 6 bases, J lost 0 bases, and 15 bases lay in between. Per the germline V gene, CDR1 is MNHEY and CDR2 is SVGEGT. The CDR3 has 15 amino acids. This clonotype has a count of ten or more.

The specimen was blood. V gene TRBV6-2 or TRBV6-3 combines with J gene TRBJ2-7; D unclear. The TCR sequence derives from a middle-aged woman with Graves' ophthalmopathy. CDR3 nucleotides: TGTGCCAGCAGCTACGGTGGGTTTCGCTCCTACGAGCAGTACTTC. Its translation is CASSYGGFRSYEQYF.